Sequencing of this T cell receptor beta chain was carried out in a study of cytomegalovirus exposure and HLA in healthy donors. V was clipped by 5 bases and J by 5 bases; unmatched bases: 10. The CDR3 has 15 amino acids. Germline V gives CDR1 SGHTA, CDR2 FQGNSA. With respect to this clone: Its antigen remains unknown.

Assay: immunoSEQ multiplex PCR; the TCRdb copy retains only in-frame clones and omits some. The sample lists 150,000 to 200,000 clones; about 89% were seen once. Whole-study findings and limits: As was reported, the classifier diagnosed cytomegalovirus status with high specificity and sensitivity. Researchers reported that a few CMV-associated chains were confirmed in vitro as CMV antigen-specific. Cytomegalovirus association was assigned to 170 or so TCR beta chains.

Separate from the approximately 700-subject first cohort was the approximately 120-subject validation cohort, to which the donors belonged. The specimen was PBMCs. The chain employs TRBV7-2 and TRBJ2-5; 8 bases fit TRBD2. The clonotype was recovered from a man aged 18-30 years in good health and CMV-seropositive. For the CDR3, the DNA is TGTGCCAGCAGCGTACAAAGCGGGAGTGGTGAGACCCAGTACTTC. Translating gives CASSVQSGSGETQYF. Full variable domain (remainder filled in from reference TRBV7-2 and TRBJ2-5): GAGVSQSPSNKVTEKGKDVELRCDPISGHTALYWYRQSLGQGLEFLIYFQGNSAPDKSGLPSDRFSAERTGGSVSTLTIQRTQQEDSAVYLCASSVQSGSGETQYFGPGTRLLVL.